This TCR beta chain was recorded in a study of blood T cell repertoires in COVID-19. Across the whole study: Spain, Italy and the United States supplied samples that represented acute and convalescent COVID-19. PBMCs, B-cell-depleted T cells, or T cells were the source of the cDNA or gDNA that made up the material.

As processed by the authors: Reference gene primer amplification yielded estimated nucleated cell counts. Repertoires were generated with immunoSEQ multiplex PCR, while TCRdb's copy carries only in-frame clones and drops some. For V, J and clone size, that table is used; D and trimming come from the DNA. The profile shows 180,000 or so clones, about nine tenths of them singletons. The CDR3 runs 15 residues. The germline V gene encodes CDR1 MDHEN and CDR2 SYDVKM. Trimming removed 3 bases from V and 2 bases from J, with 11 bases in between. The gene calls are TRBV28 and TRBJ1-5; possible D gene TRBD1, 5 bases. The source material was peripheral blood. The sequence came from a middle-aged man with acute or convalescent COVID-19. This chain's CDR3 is CASSLRQGRNQPQHF. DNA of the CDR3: TGTGCCAGCAGTTTGCGTCAGGGCCGCAATCAGCCCCAGCATTTT.